The next 14 T cell receptor beta chains were all read from a single sample in a study of CD8 T cells in Susac syndrome. RNA, at about 0.45 to 1 ug, was reverse transcribed with random hexamers. MiXCR, run by TCRdb on the immunoSEQ multiplex PCR reads, gives a single entry per CDR3 protein. This table has just over 80,000 distinct CDR3 sequences, around 94% appearing once. The sequenced sample consisted of CD8+ T cells from PBMCs. The receptors originated from a human donor in good health.

The rearrangement uses TRBV5-6 and TRBJ2-7; 9 bases map to TRBD1. The germline V gene has CDR1 SGHDT and CDR2 YYEEEE. The CDR3 runs 15 residues. J was trimmed by 0 bases and V by 2 bases; bases with no gene match: 3. The CDR3 protein is CASSFGTGISYEQYV. CDR3 coding DNA: TGTGCCAGCAGCTTTGGGACAGGGATCTCCTACGAGCAGTACGTC.

This clonotype was detected only a few times. V gene TRBV4-3 combines with J gene TRBJ2-7; 7 nucleotides match TRBD1. CDR1 and CDR2 from the germline V gene are LGHNA and YSLEER. J was trimmed by 3 bases and V by 1 base; bases with no gene match: 0. The CDR3 runs 13 residues. CDR3 nucleotide sequence: TGCGCCAGCAGCCAAGGGGACAGCTACGAGCAGTACTTC. Translated, it gives CASSQGDSYEQYF.

V gene TRBV12-3 or TRBV12-4 combines with J gene TRBJ1-2; D is undetermined. V lost 3 bases to trimming and J lost 0 bases, with 8 bases between them. This CDR3 is built from 14 residues. The CDR3 here is CASSFPGTNYGYTF. CDR3 nucleotides: TGTGCCAGCAGTTTTCCCGGGACTAACTATGGCTACACCTTC.

V gene TRBV4-1 combines with J gene TRBJ1-1; D is unclear. The CDR3 runs to 14 residues. V was clipped by 1 base and J by 2 bases, with 8 bases between them. Germline-derived CDR1 and CDR2 are MGHRA and YSYEKL. The CDR3 is CASSQGTANTEAFF. CDR3 nucleotide sequence: TGCGCCAGCAGCCAAGGTACAGCAAACACTGAAGCTTTCTTT.

This rearrangement joins TRBV19 to TRBJ2-3, with 7 positions matching TRBD2. V lost 3 bases and J lost 1; bases outside the gene matches: 4. Looked up from germline, CDR1 is LNHDA and CDR2 is SQIVND (reference sequence). This CDR3 contains 15 residues. For the CDR3, the DNA is TGTGCCAGTAGTATCCGCGGGGGAGGCACAGATACGCAGTATTTT. Encoded protein: CASSIRGGGTDTQYF.

The V call is TRBV29-1, the J call TRBJ1-2, with D unclear. Germline CDR1 is SQVTM and CDR2 is ANQGSEA. With 3 bases removed from V and 8 bases from J, the gap between germline ends came to 10 bases. CDR3 length: 11 residues. The CDR3 DNA is TGCAGCGTTGAGGCCCGGGGAGGCTACACCTTC. As protein: CSVEARGGYTF.

V is TRBV5-6 and J is TRBJ2-2; D not certain. The length of the CDR3 is 12 residues. V was clipped by 4 bases and J by 5 bases, with 6 bases between them. CDR1 and CDR2 (germline): SGHDT, YYEEEE. CDR3 amino acids: CASSETTGELFF. CDR3 nucleotides: TGTGCCAGCAGCGAAACGACCGGGGAGCTGTTTTTT. Complete variable domain (other parts from reference TRBV5-6 and TRBJ2-2): DAGVTQSPTHLIKTRGQQVTLRCSPKSGHDTVSWYQQALGQGPQFIFQYYEEEERQRGNFPDRFSGHQFPNYSSELNVNALLLGDSALYLCASSETTGELFFGEGSRLTVL.

The chain carries TRBV7-2 and TRBJ2-1, with TRBD2 matching over 13 bases. The CDR3 is 16 amino acids. V shed 5 bases and J 8 bases; nucleotides not matched to a gene: 9. Looked up from germline, CDR1 is SGHTA and CDR2 is FQGNSA. CDR3 sequence: CASSPPTSGGEDEQFF. CDR3 in DNA: TGTGCCAGCAGCCCTCCTACTAGCGGGGGGGAAGATGAGCAGTTCTTC. The variable domain in full, with the rest retrieved from reference TRBV7-2 and TRBJ2-1, is GAGVSQSPSNKVTEKGKDVELRCDPISGHTALYWYRQSLGQGLEFLIYFQGNSAPDKSGLPSDRFSAERTGGSVSTLTIQRTQQEDSAVYLCASSPPTSGGEDEQFFGPGTRLTVL.

This clonotype was seen only once. The rearrangement uses TRBV12-3 or TRBV12-4 and TRBJ1-2, with D possibly matching TRBD1 (5 bases). V lost 4 bases and J lost 3, with 9 bases in between. The CDR3 covers 13 residues. CDR3 sequence (DNA): TGTGCCAGCAGTTACGAGACAGACTATGGCTACACCTTC. Translation gives CASSYETDYGYTF.

The table lists this clonotype with a count of one. The rearrangement links TRBV5-1 to TRBJ2-5; a weak D match, TRBD1 (6 bases). Trimming took 0 bases from V and 2 from J, leaving 8 bases between them. The CDR3 has 14 amino acids. Germline V lookup: CDR1 SGHRS, CDR2 YFSETQ. As DNA, the CDR3 is TGCGCCAGCAGCTTGGGGACAGCTCAAGAGACCCAGTACTTC. This encodes CASSLGTAQETQYF.

This chain joins TRBV6-5 and TRBJ1-5, with 8 bases lining up with TRBD1. J lost 2 bases, V lost 4 bases, and 4 bases had no gene match. Germline loops: CDR1 MNHEY, CDR2 SVGAGI. The CDR3 sequence is 15 residues long. DNA of the CDR3: TGTGCCAGCAGTTCGGCACAGGGGGGCAATCAGCCCCAGCATTTT. This gives the protein CASSSAQGGNQPQHF.

The J gene is TRBJ2-1, the V gene TRBV2, with TRBD1 matching over 7 bases. In germline, CDR1 is SNHLY, CDR2 FYNNEI. J was trimmed by 10 bases and V by 2 bases; bases with no gene match: 17. This CDR3 is 17 amino acids long. CDR3 loop: CASSESGRGRITGEQFF. The CDR3 bases are TGTGCCAGCAGTGAAAGTGGTAGGGGGCGAATCACAGGGGAGCAGTTCTTC.

The chain joins TRBV29-1 to TRBJ2-1, with 12 bases aligning to TRBD2. V shed 6 bases and J 7 bases; nucleotides not matched to a gene: 4. This CDR3 has 13 amino acids. Germline CDR1 and CDR2: SQVTM and ANQGSEA. CDR3 DNA sequence: TGCAGCGTCCTAGCGGGGGGGAGGAATGAGCAGTTCTTC. Amino acid sequence: CSVLAGGRNEQFF.

The sample holds a few counts of this clonotype. This sequence joins TRBV11-3 and TRBJ2-3; a weak D match, TRBD1 (6 bases). The germline V and J ends were trimmed by 5 bases and 5 bases, with 8 bases remaining between them. Germline CDR1 is SGHNT and CDR2 is YENEEA. The CDR3 consists of 12 residues. The CDR3 DNA reads TGTGCCAGCAGCATAGGGGGAGATACGCAGTATTTT. Translated, it gives CASSIGGDTQYF.